This T cell receptor (beta chain) is from a study of cytomegalovirus exposure and HLA in healthy donors. Study summary: Within an early data release were about 80 million unique TCRs drawn from HLA-typed donors. General study findings and limits: TCR sequences were mostly rare, though some public TCRs occurred in many donors. Three chains linked to CMV were shown in vitro to be specific for CMV antigens. Evidence from a later analysis indicated that most CMV-associated TCR beta chains looked HLA-restricted.

Trimming at V came to 1 base and at J to 5 bases, leaving 7 bases not matched to a gene. The germline V gene has CDR1 MNHNS and CDR2 SASEGT. The CDR3 length is 15 residues. As regards this clone: Its target is unknown.

The primer mix had 60 Vbeta and 13 Jbeta primers. Sequenced by immunoSEQ multiplex PCR; TCRdb stores in-frame clones only, minus some. This sample has 180,000 or so clones, with roughly four fifths found just once. This sequence was found in a man aged 18 to 35 in good health and CMV-seronegative. Sequenced: PBMCs. The genes are TRBV6-1 and TRBJ1-2, with 7 bases matching TRBD1. In DNA, the CDR3 is TGTGCCAGCAGTGAAGTAGTGAACAGGGGTTATGGCTACACCTTC. This codes for CASSEVVNRGYGYTF.